In this sample, the clone carrying this T cell receptor (beta chain) turned up many times. No antigen is known for it. Unfractionated whole blood was the source from which total RNA was extracted. These data come from a study of human T cells and chemical hapten exposure. Across the whole study: Mainly, slight library volume differences in the pool made TCR yields vary. Study results and limitations: No shift was seen in TCRs above 1 in 1000 frequency with DPC sensitization.

CDR3 length: 16 residues. The germline V gene has CDR1 KGHSH and CDR2 LQKENI. Trimming removed 0 bases from V and 0 bases from J, with 8 bases in between. Unique molecular identifiers were attached to individual cDNA molecules within the library. Original handling: Sampled TCR counts reached a median of around 89,000 per sample, with values ranging from about 20,000 to 700,000. TCRdb re-derived calls from the 5' RACE reads in MiXCR, one entry per CDR3 protein. TCRdb's processing, not the authors', yielded these V and J calls. The sample includes 130,000 or so distinct CDR3 sequences, roughly 4% seen only once; the top ten take about 1.3%.

J is TRBJ2-2 and V is TRBV18; D gene uncertain. The TCR comes from a female donor in good health. Here the CDR3 DNA reads TGTGCCAGCTCACCACCGTCGCGGACGAACACCGGGGAGCTGTTTTTT. Translation: CASSPPSRTNTGELFF.